The source of this T cell receptor (beta chain) is a study of OX40 agonist ivuxolimab in advanced cancers. The overall study: Eligibility admitted prior anti-PD-1, anti-PD-L1 or anti-CTLA-4 therapy; about 39% had some.

Assay: immunoSEQ multiplex PCR; the TCRdb copy retains only in-frame clones and omits some. Among tens of thousands of clones listed, 70% to 90% were seen once. V was pared by 3 bases and J by 4 bases, with 4 bases of the junction left unmatched. CDR1 is MNHEY, CDR2 SVGAGI, per germline. There are 15 residues in the CDR3. This specimen consisted of CD4+ or CD8+ T cells sorted from blood, obtained in a trial of the OX40 agonist ivuxolimab. The source is an adult with an advanced solid tumor such as melanoma, head and neck, liver or kidney cancer. V usage is TRBV6-5 and J usage is TRBJ1-2; 11 nucleotides align to TRBD1. CDR3 coding DNA: TGTGCCAGCAGTTATACAGGACAGGGGGCCTATGGCTACACCTTC. It yields the protein CASSYTGQGAYGYTF.